Many counts were recorded for the clone carrying this TCR beta chain. The antigen is undetermined. Time point denoted: newly diagnosed GD, antithyroid drugs for less than 3 months. Construction of the TCR library relied on RNA isolated from PBMCs. An endocrinology unit in Xi'an, China, supplied the patients. The authors built TCR beta libraries using iRepertoire HTBI primers and Arm-PCR of CDR3 regions. TCRdb used MiXCR to reprocess the multiplex PCR reads, holding one entry per CDR3 protein. The sample yields approximately 470,000 distinct CDR3 sequences, roughly 16% seen once. This CDR3 has 12 residues. The ends were cut back, 11 bases at V and 1 base at J, with 12 bases in the middle. CDR1 and CDR2 (germline): SNHLY, FYNNEI. This entry comes from a study of regulatory T cells in long-lasting Graves disease. General study findings and limits: Repertoires from persistent disease leaned toward TRBV28, TRBJ1-2 and TRBJ2-5.

This same sample was also part of a study on T cells in Graves' hyperthyroidism and ophthalmopathy. That investigation notes: Stability of Graves' hyperthyroidism was defined as absent ophthalmopathy progression within 18 months. In the analysis, a 13 V-J model separated ophthalmopathy from stable hyperthyroidism.

J is TRBJ2-7 and V is TRBV2; D might be TRBD1 (7 bases). The sample in question was peripheral blood mononuclear cells (PBMCs), obtained at new diagnosis, from a patient treated with antithyroid drugs. This TCR came from a man aged 35-49 years with Graves disease. Written as DNA, the CDR3 is TGTGCCGGAGGGACAGAATCCTACGAGCAGTACTTC. It yields the protein CAGGTESYEQYF.